This T cell receptor (beta chain) was captured by sequencing in a study of blood T cell repertoires in COVID-19. The assay was immunoSEQ multiplex PCR, and TCRdb's table has in-frame clones only and misses some. The sample yields 200,000 to 250,000 clones, approximately 90% seen once. V was cut by 3 bases and J by 7 bases, with 13 bases left in between. This CDR3 comprises 13 residues. Germline CDR1 SGDLS, CDR2 YYNGEE. Participants spanned ages about 18 to 89 years and resided in around 25 US areas. Exposed participants came across a COVID-19 case within 2 weeks before study entry. Material for sequencing was PBMCs or T cells enriched from blood (not recorded which). This clonotype was obtained from a man aged 45 to 65 who had been exposed to COVID-19. The gene calls are TRBV9 and TRBJ1-2; tentatively, D is TRBD1 (6 bases). CDR3 loop: CASSDSQGSGYTF. CDR3 nucleotides: TGTGCCAGCAGCGACTCACAGGGTAGTGGCTACACCTTC. The whole variable domain, remainder taken from reference TRBV9 and TRBJ1-2, is DSGVTQTPKHLITATGQRVTLRCSPRSGDLSVYWYQQSLDQGLQFLIQYYNGEERAKGNILERFSAQQFPDLHSELNLSSLELGDSALYFCASSDSQGSGYTFGSGTRLTVV.